Below are 22 T cell receptor beta chains sequenced from a single sample in a study of read filtering for tumor transcriptome and immune sequencing (dated by TCRdb to about 2020). These reads were obtained on an Illumina HiSeq 4000. TCR libraries were built from roughly 400 ng RNA with the Immunoverse kit, using molecular barcoded adaptors covering alpha/delta and beta/gamma chains. TCRdb took the public reads, trimmed them with fastp at Q25, ran MiXCR for clone calling and kept in-frame beta chains. Each CDR3 protein appears once, grouped with its most common genes and DNA. The sample records 30,000 to 40,000 distinct CDR3 sequences, about 10% of which are singletons. In total, the top ten clones hold around 34% of the sample. The specimen was a population of CD138-negative cells sorted from bone marrow. According to the study, the label for this sample's cell subset or site signals: bone marrow mononuclear cells depleted of CD138+ plasma/myeloma cells by negative magnetic selection. The receptor set was obtained from a donor over 35 with multiple myeloma.

This clonotype has a count of ten or more. The gene calls are TRBV27 and TRBJ2-2; 8 bases are shared with TRBD2. Germline V CDR1 and CDR2: MNHEY, SMNVEV (reference sequence). J was trimmed by 6 bases and V by 4 bases; bases with no gene match: 1. The CDR3 sequence is 13 residues long. The chain's CDR3 is CASSWTSSGELFF. The CDR3 coding sequence is TGTGCCAGCAGTTGGACTAGCTCCGGGGAGCTGTTTTTT.

In its sample, this clonotype was seen a few times. The V and J genes are TRBV18 and TRBJ1-1; no reliable D call. Germline CDR1 KGHSH, CDR2 LQKENI. The CDR3 has 13 amino acids. The V end was cut by 4 bases, the J end by 4 bases, with 10 bases between. CDR3 amino acids: CASSQGSITEAFF. CDR3 in DNA: TGTGCCAGCTCACAAGGGAGTATCACTGAAGCTTTCTTT. Combining the CDR3 with reference TRBV18 and TRBJ1-1 gives the whole variable domain NAGVMQNPRHLVRRRGQEARLRCSPMKGHSHVYWYRQLPEEGLKFMVYLQKENIIDESGMPKERFSAEFPKEGPSILRIQQVVRGDSAAYFCASSQGSITEAFFGQGTRLTVV.

This clonotype was observed a few times. A far larger clone lies a single base away; this is likely a read error. The gene calls are TRBV7-6 and TRBJ2-1; D may be TRBD1 (5 bases). CDR1 is SGHVS, CDR2 FNYEAQ, per germline. The CDR3 loop spans 12 amino acids. Trimming shortened V by 4 bases and J by 12 bases, and 13 bases separated the two germline ends. The CDR3 is CASSSYGAVQFF. CDR3 nucleotides: TGTGCCAGCAGCTCTTATGGGGCTGTGCAGTTCTTC.

With regard to this clonotype: A read error may be the cause here, since a much bigger clone is one base away. The chain carries TRBV19 and TRBJ2-3; D may be TRBD1 (6 bases). The CDR3 length is 16 residues. Trimming left V 4 bases short and J 3 bases short, with 17 bases between. Germline CDR1 reads LNHDA; CDR2 reads SQIVND (reference sequence). The CDR3 nucleotides read TGTGCCAGTAGTAGCCTACAGGGAAAAGGTACAGATACGCAGTATTTT. Protein sequence: CASSSLQGKGTDTQYF.

This clonotype has a handful of counts. A clone one base away is much larger, so this may be a read error. V and J are TRBV29-1 and TRBJ2-7, with D perhaps assigned TRBD1 or TRBD2 (5 bases each). The CDR3 extends over 13 amino acids. Germline CDR1 reads SQVTM; CDR2 reads ANQGSEA. The CDR3 DNA reads TGCAGCGTTGTCGGGGCCGGGTCCTACGGGCAGTACTTC. This sequence encodes CSVVGAGSYGQYF.

This clonotype was seen many times. The V gene is TRBV28, the J gene TRBJ1-4, with D uncertain. Trimming removed 2 bases from V and 8 bases from J, with 15 bases in between. Germline V CDR1 and CDR2: MDHEN, SYDVKM. This CDR3 has 15 residues. In nucleotides, the CDR3 is TGTGCCAGCAGTTTAGTTCCCTCGGTTGTCGAAAAACTGTTTTTT. Translation: CASSLVPSVVEKLFF.

This clonotype was seen at least ten times. This chain uses TRBV5-1 with TRBJ1-2, with D maybe TRBD1 (6 bases). Between the trimmed V and J ends, which lost 2 bases and 4 bases, there was a span of 15 bases. Germline V gene lookup returns CDR1 SGHRS and CDR2 YFSETQ. The CDR3 spans 15 residues. As DNA, the CDR3 is TGCGCCAGCAGCTTCGATGTGGGGGCAGTCTATGGCTACACCTTC. As protein: CASSFDVGAVYGYTF.

This clonotype was seen repeatedly, ten times or more. This rearrangement joins TRBV28 to TRBJ2-2; 7 bases map to TRBD2. CDR1 is MDHEN, CDR2 SYDVKM, per germline. With 6 bases clipped from V and 0 bases from J, the junction kept 7 bases outside the gene matches. The CDR3 loop spans 16 amino acids. CDR3 sequence: CASSPTSYPNTGELFF. The CDR3 coding sequence is TGTGCCAGCAGCCCGACTAGCTACCCGAACACCGGGGAGCTGTTTTTT. Together with reference TRBV28 and TRBJ2-2, the CDR3 gives the full variable domain: DVKVTQSSRYLVKRTGEKVFLECVQDMDHENMFWYRQDPGLGLRLIYFSYDVKMKEKGDIPEGYSVSREKKERFSLILESASTNQTSMYLCASSPTSYPNTGELFFGEGSRLTVL.

This clonotype was counted at least ten times. The J gene is TRBJ1-5, the V gene TRBV24-1; maybe TRBD1 (5 bases). Per the germline V gene, CDR1 is KGHDR and CDR2 is SFDVKD. The CDR3 length is 13 residues. The V end was cut by 6 bases, the J end by 7 bases, with 12 bases between. The CDR3 region is CATSTSGLQPQHF. The DNA of the CDR3 is TGTGCCACCAGTACGTCAGGGTTACAGCCCCAGCATTTT.

This clonotype was observed many times. The V call is TRBV5-1, the J call TRBJ2-5; D perhaps matches TRBD1 (7 bases). The CDR3 contains 15 residues. The germline CDR1 and CDR2 sequences are SGHRS and YFSETQ. V lost 2 bases and J lost 9, with 20 bases in between. CDR3 bases: TGCGCCAGCAGCTTTACCAGGGGGGAGAGCGGTGCCCAGTACTTC. Translated, it gives CASSFTRGESGAQYF. The full variable domain, its missing parts supplied by reference TRBV5-1 and TRBJ2-5, is KAGVTQTPRYLIKTRGQQVTLSCSPISGHRSVSWYQQTPGQGLQFLFEYFSETQRNKGNFPGRFSGRQFSNSRSEMNVSTLELGDSALYLCASSFTRGESGAQYFGPGTRLLVL.

This clonotype was counted at least ten times. This chain links TRBV29-1 with TRBJ2-1; D is perhaps TRBD1 (6 bases). CDR1 and CDR2 from the germline V gene are SQVTM and ANQGSEA. V was shortened by 4 bases and J by 7 bases, with 17 bases between the two germline ends. This CDR3 is 14 amino acids long. This chain's CDR3 is CSVGLRGWVNEQFF. In DNA form, the CDR3 reads TGCAGCGTTGGTTTAAGGGGGTGGGTAAATGAGCAGTTCTTC.

At least ten counts were recorded for this clonotype. CDR3 bases: TGTGCCACCGCTAGACAGGGGATGACAGATACGCAGTATTTT. Translating it yields CATARQGMTDTQYF. The gene calls are TRBV6-1 and TRBJ2-3, with TRBD1 matching 8 bases. Per the germline V gene, CDR1 is MNHNS and CDR2 is SASEGT. J lost 3 bases, V lost 10 bases, and 9 bases had no gene match. CDR3 length equals 14 residues.

This clonotype was counted at least ten times. The CDR3: CASSQGASYNEQFF. As DNA, the CDR3 is TGTGCCAGCAGTCAGGGGGCCTCCTACAATGAGCAGTTCTTC. The chain has TRBV6-4 and TRBJ2-1, with 8 bases fitting TRBD1. The V segment lost 5 bases and the J segment 0 bases; nucleotides outside the gene matches: 0. CDR1 and CDR2 from the germline V gene are MRHNA and SNTAGT. This CDR3 is 14 amino acids long.

This clonotype appeared a few times. Germline and junction disagree at one end, which may indicate a read error. The chain couples TRBV20-1 to TRBJ2-3; TRBD1 is a possible D gene (5 bases). The CDR3 contains 13 residues. Germline V CDR1 and CDR2: DFQATT, SNEGSKA (reference sequence). CDR3 protein: CSASDSNTGTQYF. CDR3 DNA sequence: TGCAGTGCCTCTGACAGCAACACAGGTACGCAGTATTTT.

This clonotype has a count of ten or more. The V call is TRBV30, the J call TRBJ2-7; 7 bases map to TRBD2. Germline V CDR1 and CDR2: GTSNPN, SVGIG (reference sequence). The V gene end was trimmed by 5 bases and the J gene end by 3 bases; junction bases not matched to a gene: 4. This CDR3 is built from 12 residues. CDR3 loop: CAWGRGDYEQYF. CDR3 nucleotides: TGTGCCTGGGGACGGGGGGACTACGAGCAGTACTTC. The full variable domain, rest sourced from reference TRBV30 and TRBJ2-7, is SQTIHQWPATLVQPVGSPLSLECTVEGTSNPNLYWYRQAAGRGLQLLFYSVGIGQISSEVPQNLSASRPQDRQFILSSKKLLLSDSGFYLCAWGRGDYEQYFGPGTRLTVT.

This clonotype has a count of ten or more. This chain uses TRBV6-1 with TRBJ1-2, with TRBD1 identical over 8 bases. From germline, CDR1 is MNHNS and CDR2 SASEGT. The CDR3 extends over 16 amino acids. V was clipped by 5 bases and J by 4 bases; unmatched bases: 12. CDR3: CASSPPGQAFVYGYTF. CDR3 sequence (DNA): TGTGCCAGCAGTCCTCCGGGACAGGCGTTTGTCTATGGCTACACCTTC.

At least ten counts were recorded for this clonotype. The V gene is TRBV29-1, the J gene TRBJ1-2; no clear D. From germline, CDR1 is SQVTM and CDR2 ANQGSEA. This CDR3 comprises 11 residues. V was cut by 8 bases and J by 6 bases, with 13 bases left in between. As DNA, the CDR3 is TGCAGCAGTTTCCGGTACGATGGCTACACCTTC. This encodes CSSFRYDGYTF.

The table lists this clonotype with many counts. The V and J genes are TRBV6-5 and TRBJ2-2, with a possible D match to TRBD2 (6 bases). Trimming took off 8 bases at V and 4 bases at J, with 11 bases between the two ends. The germline gives CDR1 MNHEY, CDR2 SVGAGI. The CDR3 has 13 amino acids. The CDR3 coding sequence is TGTGCCAGCCGGGGGTCGAGCACCGGGGAGCTGTTTTTT. It is translated as CASRGSSTGELFF.

This clonotype was detected only a few times. This is likely an artifact of a read error, given a far larger clone one base away. The V call is TRBV6-2 or TRBV6-3, the J call TRBJ1-4, with TRBD1 identical over 10 bases. TRBJ2-3 explains the end of the DNA better; the J call may be wrong. Germline CDR1 MNHEY, CDR2 SVGEGT. CDR3 length: 15 residues. The CDR3 spells CASRHGTGASGTQYF. For the CDR3, the DNA is TGTGCCAGCAGACACGGGACAGGGGCCTCAGGTACGCAGTATTTT.

This clonotype was picked up many times. The chain combines TRBV30 with TRBJ1-2; a weak D match, TRBD1 (6 bases). The CDR3 runs to 14 residues. V was pared by 8 bases and J by 2 bases, with 18 bases between. The germline V gene encodes CDR1 GTSNPN and CDR2 SVGIG (reference sequence). CDR3 sequence (DNA): TGTGCCCGGACTCTCACGGACAGAAACTATGGCTACACCTTC. It encodes CARTLTDRNYGYTF.

At least ten counts were recorded for this clonotype. The chain uses TRBV10-3 and TRBJ2-3, with D possibly TRBD2 on 6 matching bases. V was shortened by 11 bases and J by 2 bases, with 14 bases between the two germline ends. CDR1 is ENHRY, CDR2 SYGVKD, per germline. CDR3 length: 13 amino acids. In DNA form, the CDR3 reads TGTGCCTCGTCCTCGGGGGACACAGATACGCAGTATTTT. Its translation: CASSSGDTDTQYF.

This clonotype came up many times. The chain uses TRBV10-3 and TRBJ2-1; 10 bases fit TRBD1. CDR3 length: 14 residues. J was trimmed by 6 bases and V by 4 bases; bases with no gene match: 3. CDR1 is ENHRY, CDR2 SYGVKD, per germline. The CDR3 loop is CAISARTGGNEQFF. For the CDR3, the DNA is TGTGCCATCAGTGCCAGGACAGGGGGCAATGAGCAGTTCTTC.